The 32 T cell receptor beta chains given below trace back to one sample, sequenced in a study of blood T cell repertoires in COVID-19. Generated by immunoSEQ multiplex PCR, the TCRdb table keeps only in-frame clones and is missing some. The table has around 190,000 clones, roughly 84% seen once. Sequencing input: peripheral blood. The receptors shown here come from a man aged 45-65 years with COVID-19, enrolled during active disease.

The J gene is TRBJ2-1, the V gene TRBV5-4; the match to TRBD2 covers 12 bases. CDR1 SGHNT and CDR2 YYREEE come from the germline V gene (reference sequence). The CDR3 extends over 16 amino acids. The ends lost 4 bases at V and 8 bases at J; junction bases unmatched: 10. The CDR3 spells CASSPGLAGLRYEQFF. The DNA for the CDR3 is TGTGCCAGCAGCCCCGGACTAGCGGGGCTCCGATATGAGCAGTTCTTC.

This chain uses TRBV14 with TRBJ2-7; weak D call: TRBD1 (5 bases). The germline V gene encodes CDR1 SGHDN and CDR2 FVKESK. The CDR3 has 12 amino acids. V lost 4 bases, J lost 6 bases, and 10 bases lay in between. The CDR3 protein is CASSLDIREQYF. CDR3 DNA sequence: TGTGCCAGCAGCCTGGACATACGCGAGCAGTACTTC.

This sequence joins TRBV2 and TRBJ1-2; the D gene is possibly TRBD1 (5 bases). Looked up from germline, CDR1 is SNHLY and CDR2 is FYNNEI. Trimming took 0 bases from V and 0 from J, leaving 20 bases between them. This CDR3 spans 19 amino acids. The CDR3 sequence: CASSEAPGGAQLANYGYTF. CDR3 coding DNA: TGTGCCAGCAGTGAAGCGCCCGGTGGGGCGCAGTTAGCTAACTATGGCTACACCTTC.

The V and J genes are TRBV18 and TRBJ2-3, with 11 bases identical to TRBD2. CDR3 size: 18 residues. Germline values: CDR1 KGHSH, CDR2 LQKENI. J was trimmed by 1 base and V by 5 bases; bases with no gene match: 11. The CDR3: CASSKKGLLAGGTDTQYF. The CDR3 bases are TGTGCCAGCTCAAAGAAGGGGTTACTAGCGGGGGGCACAGATACGCAGTATTTT.

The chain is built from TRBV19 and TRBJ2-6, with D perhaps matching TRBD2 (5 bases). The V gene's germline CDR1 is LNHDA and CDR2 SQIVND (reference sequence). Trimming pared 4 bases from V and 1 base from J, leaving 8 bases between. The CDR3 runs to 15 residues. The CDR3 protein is CASSSGSSGANVLTF. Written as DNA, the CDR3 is TGTGCCAGTAGTAGCGGGTCTTCTGGGGCCAACGTCCTGACTTTC. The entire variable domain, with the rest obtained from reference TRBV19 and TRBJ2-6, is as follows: DGGITQSPKYLFRKEGQNVTLSCEQNLNHDAMYWYRQDPGQGLRLIYYSQIVNDFQKGDIAEGYSVSREKKESFPLTVTSAQKNPTAFYLCASSSGSSGANVLTFGAGSRLTVL.

CDR3 nucleotides: TGTGCCAGCAGCCCCAGTTGGGGGCATGAGCAGTTCTTC. Translation: CASSPSWGHEQFF. This rearrangement joins TRBV7-2 to TRBJ2-1; weak D call: TRBD1 (6 bases). The ends were cut back, 5 bases at V and 8 bases at J, with 13 bases in the middle. The CDR3 runs 13 residues. CDR1 is SGHTA, CDR2 FQGNSA, per germline.

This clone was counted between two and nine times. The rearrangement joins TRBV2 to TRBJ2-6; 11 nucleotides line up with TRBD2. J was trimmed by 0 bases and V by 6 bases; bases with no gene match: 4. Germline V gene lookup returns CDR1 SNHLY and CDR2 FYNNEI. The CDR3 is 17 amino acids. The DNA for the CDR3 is TGTGCCAGCAGGAACCTAGCGGGGGGCTCTGGGGCCAACGTCCTGACTTTC. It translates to CASRNLAGGSGANVLTF. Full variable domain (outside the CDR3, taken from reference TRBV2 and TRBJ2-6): EPEVTQTPSHQVTQMGQEVILRCVPISNHLYFYWYRQILGQKVEFLVSFYNNEISEKSEIFDDQFSVERPDGSNFTLKIRSTKLEDSAMYFCASRNLAGGSGANVLTFGAGSRLTVL.

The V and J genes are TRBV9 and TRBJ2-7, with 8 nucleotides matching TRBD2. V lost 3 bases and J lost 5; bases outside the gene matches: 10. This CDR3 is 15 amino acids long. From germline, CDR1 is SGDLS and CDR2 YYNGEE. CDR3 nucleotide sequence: TGTGCCAGCAGCGCATCCGGGACTAGTTTAAACGAGCAGTACTTC. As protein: CASSASGTSLNEQYF.

The CDR3 sequence is CASSLAPALTYEQYF. The CDR3 DNA reads TGTGCCAGCAGCTTAGCCCCAGCGCTAACCTACGAGCAGTACTTC. V is TRBV7-2 and J is TRBJ2-7, with D unclear. This CDR3 spans 15 amino acids. Trimming pared 0 bases from V and 2 bases from J, leaving 11 bases between. Germline lookup yields CDR1 SGHTA and CDR2 FQGNSA. The full variable domain, its missing parts supplied by reference TRBV7-2 and TRBJ2-7, is GAGVSQSPSNKVTEKGKDVELRCDPISGHTALYWYRQSLGQGLEFLIYFQGNSAPDKSGLPSDRFSAERTGGSVSTLTIQRTQQEDSAVYLCASSLAPALTYEQYFGPGTRLTVT.

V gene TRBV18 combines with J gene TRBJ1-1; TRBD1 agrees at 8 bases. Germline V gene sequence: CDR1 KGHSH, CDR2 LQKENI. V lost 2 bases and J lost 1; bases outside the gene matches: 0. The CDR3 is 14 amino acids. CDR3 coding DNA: TGTGCCAGCTCACCAGACAGGGGGAACACTGAAGCTTTCTTT. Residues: CASSPDRGNTEAFF.

The CDR3 sequence: CASNRDRENKGREKLFF. DNA of the CDR3: TGTGCCAGCAACCGGGACAGGGAGAATAAGGGTCGTGAAAAACTGTTTTTT. The chain combines TRBV28 with TRBJ1-4, with 9 bases identical to TRBD1. Losses at the gene ends were 7 bases for V and 7 bases for J; bases not matched to a gene: 16. Germline CDR1 and CDR2: MDHEN and SYDVKM. This CDR3 contains 17 residues.

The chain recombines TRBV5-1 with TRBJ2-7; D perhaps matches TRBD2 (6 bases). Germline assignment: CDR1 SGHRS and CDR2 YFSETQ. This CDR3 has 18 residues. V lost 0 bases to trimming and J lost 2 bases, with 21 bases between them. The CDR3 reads CASSLGPPGAGLTYEQYF. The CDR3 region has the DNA TGCGCCAGCAGCTTGGGCCCTCCCGGAGCGGGTCTTACCTACGAGCAGTACTTC.

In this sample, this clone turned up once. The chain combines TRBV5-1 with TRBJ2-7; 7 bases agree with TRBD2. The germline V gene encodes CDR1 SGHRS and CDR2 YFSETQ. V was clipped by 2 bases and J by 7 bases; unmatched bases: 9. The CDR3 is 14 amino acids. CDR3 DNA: TGCGCCAGCAGCTTTACTAGGATCGGGGGGGAGCAGTACTTC. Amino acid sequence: CASSFTRIGGEQYF. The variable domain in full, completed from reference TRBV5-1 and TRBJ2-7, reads KAGVTQTPRYLIKTRGQQVTLSCSPISGHRSVSWYQQTPGQGLQFLFEYFSETQRNKGNFPGRFSGRQFSNSRSEMNVSTLELGDSALYLCASSFTRIGGEQYFGPGTRLTVT.

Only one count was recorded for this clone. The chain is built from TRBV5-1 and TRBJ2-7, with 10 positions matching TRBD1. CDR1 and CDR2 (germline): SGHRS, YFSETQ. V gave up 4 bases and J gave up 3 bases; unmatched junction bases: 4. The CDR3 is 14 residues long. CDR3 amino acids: CASSVGTGDYEQYF. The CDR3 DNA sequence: TGCGCCAGCAGCGTAGGGACAGGGGACTACGAGCAGTACTTC.

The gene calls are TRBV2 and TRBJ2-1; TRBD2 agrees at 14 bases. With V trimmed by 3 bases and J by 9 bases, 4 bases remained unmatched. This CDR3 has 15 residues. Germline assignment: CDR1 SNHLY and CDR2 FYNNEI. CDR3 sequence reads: CASSEGLAGVGEQFF. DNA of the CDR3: TGTGCCAGCAGTGAGGGACTAGCGGGGGTCGGTGAGCAGTTCTTC. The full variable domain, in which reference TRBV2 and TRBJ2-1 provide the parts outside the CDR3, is EPEVTQTPSHQVTQMGQEVILRCVPISNHLYFYWYRQILGQKVEFLVSFYNNEISEKSEIFDDQFSVERPDGSNFTLKIRSTKLEDSAMYFCASSEGLAGVGEQFFGPGTRLTVL.

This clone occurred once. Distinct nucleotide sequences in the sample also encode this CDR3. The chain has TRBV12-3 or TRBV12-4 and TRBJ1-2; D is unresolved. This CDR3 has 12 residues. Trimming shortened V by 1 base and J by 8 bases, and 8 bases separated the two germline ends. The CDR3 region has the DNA TGTGCCAGCAGTTTAGAAGGCGGCGGCTACACCTTC. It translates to CASSLEGGGYTF.

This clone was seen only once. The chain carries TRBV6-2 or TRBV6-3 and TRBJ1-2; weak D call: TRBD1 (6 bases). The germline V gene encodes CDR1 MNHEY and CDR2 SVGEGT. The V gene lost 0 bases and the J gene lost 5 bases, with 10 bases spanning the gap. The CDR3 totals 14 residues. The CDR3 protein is CASSYSGTPYGYTF. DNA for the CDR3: TGTGCCAGCAGTTACTCGGGGACACCATATGGCTACACCTTC.

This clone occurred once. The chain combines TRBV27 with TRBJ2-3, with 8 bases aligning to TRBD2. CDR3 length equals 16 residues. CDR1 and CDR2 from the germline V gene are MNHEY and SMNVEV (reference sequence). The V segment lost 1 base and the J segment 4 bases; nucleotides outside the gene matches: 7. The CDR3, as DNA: TGTGCCAGCAGTTTATTCACGGGGGGGCCTGCAGATACGCAGTATTTT. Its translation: CASSLFTGGPADTQYF.

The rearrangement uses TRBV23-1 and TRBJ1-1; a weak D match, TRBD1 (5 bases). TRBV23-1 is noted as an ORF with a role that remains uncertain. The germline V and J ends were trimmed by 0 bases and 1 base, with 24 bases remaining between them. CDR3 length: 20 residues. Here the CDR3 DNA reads TGCGCCAGCAGTCAATCCAAGGGGTCCTCCTCCGAGTCGTCGAACACTGAAGCTTTCTTT. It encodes CASSQSKGSSSESSNTEAFF.

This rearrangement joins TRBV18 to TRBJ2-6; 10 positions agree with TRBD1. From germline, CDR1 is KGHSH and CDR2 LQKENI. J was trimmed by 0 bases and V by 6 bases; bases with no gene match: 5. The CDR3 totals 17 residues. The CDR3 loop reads CASSSDRGDSGANVLTF. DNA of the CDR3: TGTGCCAGCTCCTCGGACAGGGGGGACTCTGGGGCCAACGTCCTGACTTTC.

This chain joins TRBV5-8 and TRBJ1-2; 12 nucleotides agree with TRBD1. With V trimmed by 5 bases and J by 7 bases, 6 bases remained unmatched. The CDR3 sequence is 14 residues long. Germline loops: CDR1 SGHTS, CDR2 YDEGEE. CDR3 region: CASRSGTGGFGYTF. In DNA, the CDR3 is TGTGCCAGCAGATCAGGGACAGGGGGCTTTGGCTACACCTTC.

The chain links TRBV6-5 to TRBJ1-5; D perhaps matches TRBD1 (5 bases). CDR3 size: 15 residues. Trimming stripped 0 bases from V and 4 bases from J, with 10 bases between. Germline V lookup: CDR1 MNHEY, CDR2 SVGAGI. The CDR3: CASSYSKTANQPQHF. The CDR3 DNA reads TGTGCCAGCAGTTACTCCAAGACAGCTAATCAGCCCCAGCATTTT.

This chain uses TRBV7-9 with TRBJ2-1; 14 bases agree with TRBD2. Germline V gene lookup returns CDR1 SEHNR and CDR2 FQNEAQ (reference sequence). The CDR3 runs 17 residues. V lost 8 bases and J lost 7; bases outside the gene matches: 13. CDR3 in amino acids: CASFRGTSGSWRNEQFF. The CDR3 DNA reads TGTGCCAGCTTTCGAGGGACTAGCGGGAGTTGGAGGAATGAGCAGTTCTTC.

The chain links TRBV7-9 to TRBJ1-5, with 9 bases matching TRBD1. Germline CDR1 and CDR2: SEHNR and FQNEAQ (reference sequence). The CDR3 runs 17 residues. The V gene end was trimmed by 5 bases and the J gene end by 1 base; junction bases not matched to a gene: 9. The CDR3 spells CASSPRGQGRSNQPQHF. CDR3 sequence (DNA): TGTGCCAGCAGCCCCCGAGGACAGGGGAGAAGCAATCAGCCCCAGCATTTT. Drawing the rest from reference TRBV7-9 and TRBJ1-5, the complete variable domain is DTGVSQNPRHKITKRGQNVTFRCDPISEHNRLYWYRQTLGQGPEFLTYFQNEAQLEKSRLLSDRFSAERPKGSFSTLEIQRTEQGDSAMYLCASSPRGQGRSNQPQHFGDGTRLSIL.

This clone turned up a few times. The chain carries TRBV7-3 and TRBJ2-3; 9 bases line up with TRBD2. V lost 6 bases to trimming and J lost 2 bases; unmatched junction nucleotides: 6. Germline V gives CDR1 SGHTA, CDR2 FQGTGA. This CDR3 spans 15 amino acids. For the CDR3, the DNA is TGTGCCAGCAGTCTTCTAGCGGGATCCACAGATACGCAGTATTTT. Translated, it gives CASSLLAGSTDTQYF.

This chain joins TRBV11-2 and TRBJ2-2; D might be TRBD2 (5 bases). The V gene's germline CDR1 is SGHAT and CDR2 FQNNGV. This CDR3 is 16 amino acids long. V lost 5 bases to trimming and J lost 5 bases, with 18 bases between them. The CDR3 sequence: CASSLPEGASTGELFF. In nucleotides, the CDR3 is TGTGCCAGCAGCCTCCCTGAGGGAGCGAGTACCGGGGAGCTGTTTTTT.

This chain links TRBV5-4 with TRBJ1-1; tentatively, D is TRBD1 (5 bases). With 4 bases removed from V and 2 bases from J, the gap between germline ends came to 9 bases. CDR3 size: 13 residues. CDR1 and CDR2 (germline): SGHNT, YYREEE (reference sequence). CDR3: CASSKDTNTEAFF. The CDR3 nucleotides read TGTGCCAGCAGCAAGGACACAAACACTGAAGCTTTCTTT.

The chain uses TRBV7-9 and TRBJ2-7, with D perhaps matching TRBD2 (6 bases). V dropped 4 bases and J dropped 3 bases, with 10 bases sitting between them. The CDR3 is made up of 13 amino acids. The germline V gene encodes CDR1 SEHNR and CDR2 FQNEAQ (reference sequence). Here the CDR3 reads CASSSTGVYEQYF. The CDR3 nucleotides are TGTGCCAGCAGCTCTACGGGGGTCTACGAGCAGTACTTC.

For the CDR3, the DNA is TGTGCCAGCAGTTCCACAGGGGTACATGGCTACACCTTC. Protein sequence: CASSSTGVHGYTF. The chain is built from TRBV27 and TRBJ1-2, with 7 bases matching TRBD1. The length of the CDR3 is 13 residues. The germline gives CDR1 MNHEY, CDR2 SMNVEV (reference sequence). The V segment lost 4 bases and the J segment 6 bases; nucleotides outside the gene matches: 5.

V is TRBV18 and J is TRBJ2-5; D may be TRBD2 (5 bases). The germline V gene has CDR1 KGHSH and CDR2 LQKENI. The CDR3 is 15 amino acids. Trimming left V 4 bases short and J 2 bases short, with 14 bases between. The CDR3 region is CASSRQLAEQETQYF. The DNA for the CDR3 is TGTGCCAGCTCACGGCAGCTAGCAGAGCAAGAGACCCAGTACTTC.

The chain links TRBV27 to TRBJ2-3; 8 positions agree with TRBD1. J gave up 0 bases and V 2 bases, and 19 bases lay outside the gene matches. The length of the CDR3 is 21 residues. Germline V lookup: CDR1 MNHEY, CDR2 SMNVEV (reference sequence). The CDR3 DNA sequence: TGTGCCAGCAGTTTACCCGCAACCGGGACAGGCACTACTCAGAGCACAGATACGCAGTATTTT. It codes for CASSLPATGTGTTQSTDTQYF.

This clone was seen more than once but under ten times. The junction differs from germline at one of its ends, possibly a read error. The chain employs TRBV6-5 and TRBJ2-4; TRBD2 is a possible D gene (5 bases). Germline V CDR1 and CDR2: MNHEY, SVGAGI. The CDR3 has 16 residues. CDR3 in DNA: TGTGCCAGCAGTCACTCAACGTCGGGGGCCAAAAACATTCAGTACTTC. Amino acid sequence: CASSHSTSGAKNIQYF.